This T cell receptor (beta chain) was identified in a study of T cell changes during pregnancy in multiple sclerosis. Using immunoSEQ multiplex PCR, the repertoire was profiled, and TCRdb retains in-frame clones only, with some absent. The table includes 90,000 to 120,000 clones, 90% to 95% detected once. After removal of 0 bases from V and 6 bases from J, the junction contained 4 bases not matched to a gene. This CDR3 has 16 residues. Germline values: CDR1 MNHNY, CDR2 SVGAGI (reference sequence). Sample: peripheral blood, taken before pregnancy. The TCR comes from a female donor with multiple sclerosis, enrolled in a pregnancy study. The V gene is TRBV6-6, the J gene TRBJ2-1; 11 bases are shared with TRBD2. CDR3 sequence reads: CASSYSGLAARNEQFF. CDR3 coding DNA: TGTGCCAGCAGTTACTCGGGACTAGCGGCGCGCAATGAGCAGTTCTTC.